This T cell receptor (beta chain) originates from a study of T cells in Graves' hyperthyroidism and ophthalmopathy. Findings of the study overall: The model's output predicted ophthalmopathy at a median of roughly 6 months prior to onset. Stable hyperthyroidism was separated from ophthalmopathy by a model based on 13 V-J features. Blood shared most expanded thyroid clonotypes above 0.001.

Template material for amplifying TCR beta CDR3 regions consisted of RNA transcripts. RT-PCR in the first round (using the HTBI primer set) targeted the TCR CDR3. From the multiplex PCR reads, TCRdb called clonotypes with MiXCR, one entry per CDR3 protein. This sample has 350,000 to 500,000 distinct CDR3 sequences; approximately 13% occur once, and the top ten carry 5.3%. Remarks on this clonotype: The antigen is undetermined. Germline is not matched at one junction end, which may reflect a read error.

The CDR3 loop spans 14 amino acids. In germline, CDR1 is SGDLS, CDR2 YYNGEE. The TCR originated in a woman aged 18-30 years with Graves' hyperthyroidism. Sequencing was performed on blood. This rearrangement joins TRBV9 to TRBJ1-5; D is undetermined. The CDR3 region is CANSVTDTDQPQHF. The CDR3 coding sequence is TGTGCCAACAGCGTAACGGATACGGATCAGCCCCAGCATTTT.